This entry is about one TCR beta chain. This sample is drawn from a study of shared clonotypes between healthy human individuals. Study in general: Each donor's CD4 naive and CD4 memory cells filled three plates apiece, CD8 naive two, and CD8 memory one.

Germline V gives CDR1 ENHRY, CDR2 SYGVKD. The CDR3 spans 14 residues. Trimming stripped 2 bases from V and 0 bases from J, with 6 bases between. Samples underwent the assay at deep level. Only in-frame clones appear in the TCRdb table, and some are missing; sequencing was by immunoSEQ multiplex PCR. The sample carries about 2.4 million clones, 90% to 95% recorded once. This sequence joins TRBV10-3 and TRBJ2-3; D is ambiguous. The sequenced material came from naive CD4+ T cells sorted from blood. Subset reported: CD45RA+ positively selected. The receptor was derived from a man between 18 and 29 years old in good health. The CDR3, as DNA: TGTGCCATCAGTGAGACTATCAGCACAGATACGCAGTATTTT. Its translation: CAISETISTDTQYF.